A single sample is the source of the 16 T cell receptor beta chains below, sequenced in a study of cytotoxic CD8 clonotypes in ibrutinib-treated CLL. The repertoire was sequenced with immunoSEQ multiplex PCR; TCRdb's copy has only in-frame clones and lacks some. There are approximately 24,000 clones in the sample; roughly 69% occur only once, and roughly 47% lies in the top ten. The sequencing used PBMCs, collected at disease progression, from a patient treated with ibrutinib. The origin of the receptors is a human donor with chronic lymphocytic leukemia.

This clone has more than one count but fewer than ten. The gene calls are TRBV6-5 and TRBJ2-2, with 9 bases fitting TRBD1. Trimming cost V 6 bases and J 13 bases; bases outside gene matches: 9. CDR3 length: 13 amino acids. Per germline, CDR1 MNHEY and CDR2 SVGAGI. The CDR3 DNA follows: TGTGCCAGCAGCCCACAAGGGACAGGGAGGCTGTTTTTT. This sequence encodes CASSPQGTGRLFF.

The rearrangement links TRBV30 to TRBJ2-3; D call uncertain. The CDR3 has 13 amino acids. Germline CDR1 GTSNPN, CDR2 SVGIG (reference sequence). Trimming shortened V by 2 bases and J by 4 bases, and 10 bases separated the two germline ends. CDR3 coding DNA: TGTGCCTGGAGTACTCAGGCTGCAGATACGCAGTATTTT. Protein product: CAWSTQAADTQYF.

CDR3 in DNA: TGTGCCAGCAGCCCGACTAGCGCGGGACTCTACGAGCAGTACTTC. Translating it yields CASSPTSAGLYEQYF. The chain uses TRBV6-5 and TRBJ2-7, with 8 nucleotides matching TRBD2. CDR1 and CDR2 from the germline V gene are MNHEY and SVGAGI. The V gene end was trimmed by 6 bases and the J gene end by 3 bases; junction bases not matched to a gene: 10. This CDR3 is 15 amino acids long.

The chain joins TRBV6-5 to TRBJ1-1, with D possibly being TRBD1 (6 bases). Germline-derived CDR1 and CDR2 are MNHEY and SVGAGI. The CDR3 runs to 14 residues. The V and J ends lost 2 bases and 1 base respectively, with 8 bases between them. CDR3 DNA: TGTGCCAGCAGTTACCTACAGGGGAACACTGAAGCTTTCTTT. Amino acid sequence: CASSYLQGNTEAFF.

V usage is TRBV6-5 and J usage is TRBJ2-2; D unclear. Germline CDR1 and CDR2: MNHEY and SVGAGI. This CDR3 has 13 amino acids. Trimming stripped 7 bases from V and 4 bases from J, with 10 bases between. The CDR3 sequence: CASKAVLTGELFF. In DNA form, the CDR3 reads TGTGCCAGCAAAGCAGTCCTCACCGGGGAGCTGTTTTTT.

The chain is built from TRBV30 and TRBJ1-6; D may be TRBD1 (5 bases). Trimming pared 3 bases from V and 0 bases from J, leaving 12 bases between. The CDR3 covers 16 residues. The V gene's germline CDR1 is GTSNPN and CDR2 SVGIG (reference sequence). CDR3 in DNA: TGTGCCTGGAGGTTTGAGGGGAGCTCCTATAATTCACCCCTCCACTTT. This sequence encodes CAWRFEGSSYNSPLHF.

The CDR3 region has the DNA TGTGCCATCAACTCAGGGGACAATCAGCCCCAGCATTTT. Amino acids: CAINSGDNQPQHF. J is TRBJ1-5 and V is TRBV10-3; tentatively, D is TRBD1 (6 bases). The CDR3 has 13 residues. The germline CDR1 and CDR2 sequences are ENHRY and SYGVKD. V was pared by 7 bases and J by 3 bases, with 10 bases between.

The gene calls are TRBV27 and TRBJ2-5; possibly TRBD1 for D (5 bases). Trimming removed 0 bases at V and 1 base at J, with 9 bases between. There are 15 residues in the CDR3. Germline loops: CDR1 MNHEY, CDR2 SMNVEV (reference sequence). For the CDR3, the DNA is TGTGCCAGCAGTTTATCGGGTCAGGGCCAAGAGACCCAGTACTTC. Amino acid sequence: CASSLSGQGQETQYF.

The chain recombines TRBV19 with TRBJ1-1; D remains unclear. CDR1 is LNHDA, CDR2 SQIVND, per germline (reference sequence). Deletions cut 5 bases from V and 7 bases from J, with 11 bases between. The CDR3 consists of 12 residues. CDR3 loop: CASSVNSFEAFF. CDR3 DNA sequence: TGTGCCAGTAGTGTTAACAGCTTTGAAGCTTTCTTT.

This clone was counted once. The J gene is TRBJ2-3, the V gene TRBV5-1; TRBD2 agrees at 11 bases. Per germline, CDR1 SGHRS and CDR2 YFSETQ. This CDR3 is 16 amino acids long. Unmatched junction bases numbered 6, after V lost 4 bases and J lost 2 bases. CDR3 amino acids: CASSGGTSGYTDTQYF. Here the CDR3 DNA reads TGCGCCAGCAGCGGCGGGACTAGCGGCTACACAGATACGCAGTATTTT.

The rearrangement uses TRBV2 and TRBJ2-7, with TRBD1 as a possible D gene (5 bases). This CDR3 is 12 amino acids long. V was shortened by 6 bases and J by 5 bases, with 11 bases between the two germline ends. Germline-derived CDR1 and CDR2 are SNHLY and FYNNEI. CDR3: CASRPQGHEQYF. The CDR3 DNA sequence: TGTGCCAGCAGGCCTCAGGGCCACGAGCAGTACTTC.

This clone has only one observation. The CDR3, as DNA: TGTGCCAGCAGCCAAGATAGAACAGGGTCTATAACTGAAGCTTTCTTT. This codes for CASSQDRTGSITEAFF. V and J are TRBV4-2 and TRBJ1-1, with a weak D call TRBD1 (6 bases). CDR3 length equals 16 residues. V gave up 0 bases and J gave up 5 bases, with 16 bases separating them. Germline values: CDR1 LGHNA, CDR2 YNFKEQ.

The CDR3 region is CAWGQGAGELFF. CDR3 nucleotide sequence: TGTGCCTGGGGACAGGGCGCGGGGGAGCTGTTTTTT. The chain employs TRBV30 and TRBJ2-2; 8 bases agree with TRBD1. Germline V gene data show CDR1 as GTSNPN and CDR2 as SVGIG (reference sequence). V gave up 5 bases and J gave up 8 bases; unmatched junction bases: 4. This CDR3 contains 12 residues.

This chain uses TRBV6-6 with TRBJ1-1; D is uncertain. The CDR3 spans 12 residues. Germline V gene data show CDR1 as MNHNY and CDR2 as SVGAGI (reference sequence). The V and J ends lost 4 bases and 1 base respectively, with 4 bases between them. This CDR3 is CASSSGNTEAFF. The CDR3 region has the DNA TGTGCCAGCAGTTCCGGGAACACTGAAGCTTTCTTT.

The rearrangement uses TRBV6-1 and TRBJ2-7; possibly TRBD1 for D (6 bases). Trimming removed 4 bases from V and 3 bases from J, with 7 bases in between. The CDR3 sequence is 12 residues long. Germline V lookup: CDR1 MNHNS, CDR2 SASEGT. The CDR3, as DNA: TGTGCCAGCAGTGTACAGGGCTACGAGCAGTACTTC. Protein sequence: CASSVQGYEQYF.

This clone was picked up a small number of times. CDR3 region: CASTPWAGWGEQFF. Here the CDR3 DNA reads TGTGCCAGCACTCCTTGGGCAGGGTGGGGTGAGCAGTTCTTC. The chain combines TRBV2 with TRBJ2-1, with TRBD1 as a possible D gene (5 bases). The V and J ends lost 7 bases and 9 bases respectively, with 19 bases between them. The CDR3 runs 14 residues. Germline V CDR1 and CDR2: SNHLY, FYNNEI.